The 23 T cell receptor beta chains in this list originate from one sample, sequenced in a study of T cell repertoires in cytomegalovirus infection. TCRdb redid the calling of the reads with MiXCR, one entry per CDR3 protein. The data show about 600,000 distinct CDR3 sequences, with about 24% seen just once and roughly 8% held by the top ten. The sample consisted of CD8+ T cells from PBMCs. The receptors stem from a human donor in good health (CMV status not recorded). Some clones in this sample may be carry-over from other donors' samples.

This chain connects TRBV29-1 to TRBJ2-7; 8 bases line up with TRBD1. The J segment lost 5 bases and the V segment lost 6 bases, leaving 3 bases of the junction unmatched. The CDR3 is 11 amino acids. CDR1 is SQVTM and CDR2 is ANQGSEA in the germline V gene. The CDR3: CSVGQGHEQYF. CDR3 in DNA: TGCAGCGTCGGACAGGGCCACGAGCAGTACTTC.

In this sample, this clonotype turned up many times. The rearrangement joins TRBV7-3 to TRBJ1-1, with 7 bases matching TRBD1. This CDR3 has 17 amino acids. In germline, CDR1 is SGHTA, CDR2 FQGTGA. The V gene end was trimmed by 0 bases and the J gene end by 1 base; junction bases not matched to a gene: 8. The CDR3 spells CASSLTRRGPGNTEAFF. CDR3 in DNA: TGTGCCAGCAGCTTAACGAGAAGGGGGCCTGGGAACACTGAAGCTTTCTTT.

The chain uses TRBV29-1 and TRBJ1-2; D is possibly TRBD1 (6 bases). Trimming left V 6 bases short and J 7 bases short, with 15 bases between. Germline CDR1 reads SQVTM; CDR2 reads ANQGSEA. The CDR3 length is 12 residues. The CDR3 is CSVEGDDPGYTF. CDR3 sequence (DNA): TGCAGCGTCGAGGGGGACGACCCTGGCTACACCTTC. Full variable domain (outside the CDR3, taken from reference TRBV29-1 and TRBJ1-2): SAVISQKPSRDICQRGTSLTIQCQVDSQVTMMFWYRQQPGQSLTLIATANQGSEATYESGFVIDKFPISRPNLTFSTLTVSNMSPEDSSIYLCSVEGDDPGYTFGSGTRLTVV.

This clonotype was seen ten or more times. The chain uses TRBV7-2 and TRBJ2-3, with D unresolved. Germline CDR1 and CDR2: SGHTA and FQGNSA. Trimming pared 5 bases from V and 2 bases from J, leaving 14 bases between. The CDR3 extends over 15 amino acids. CDR3 protein: CASSPITGFTDTQYF. As DNA, the CDR3 is TGTGCCAGCAGCCCTATAACTGGGTTCACAGATACGCAGTATTTT.

There are a few counts of this clonotype. The rearrangement uses TRBV3-1 and TRBJ2-7; D not certain. V lost 0 bases, J lost 2 bases, and 17 bases lay in between. CDR1 LGHDT and CDR2 YNNKEL come from the germline V gene (reference sequence). This CDR3 is built from 17 residues. The CDR3 DNA follows: TGTGCCAGCAGCCAAGATCCTCTGCGGTACTCAACCTACGAGCAGTACTTC. Translating gives CASSQDPLRYSTYEQYF.

This clonotype has only a few counts. This chain links TRBV6-4 with TRBJ2-1, with D tentatively TRBD2 (6 bases). This CDR3 region has 17 residues. V lost 3 bases and J lost 5, with 20 bases in between. CDR1 and CDR2 (germline): MRHNA, SNTAGT. CDR3: CASSEGGVHTKNNEQFF. As DNA, the CDR3 is TGTGCCAGCAGTGAAGGAGGGGTTCACACAAAAAACAATGAGCAGTTCTTC.

The chain joins TRBV10-3 to TRBJ2-7, with D perhaps TRBD2 (5 bases). This CDR3 is built from 15 residues. Germline V gene data show CDR1 as ENHRY and CDR2 as SYGVKD. The germline V and J ends were trimmed by 0 bases and 2 bases, with 11 bases remaining between them. The CDR3 loop reads CAISESVGLTYEQYV. The CDR3 DNA sequence: TGTGCCATCAGTGAGTCGGTAGGACTCACCTACGAGCAGTACGTC.

This clonotype appeared a few times. The J gene is TRBJ1-5, the V gene TRBV4-1; D ambiguous. This CDR3 contains 15 residues. Trimming shortened V by 1 base and J by 4 bases, and 11 bases separated the two germline ends. From germline, CDR1 is MGHRA and CDR2 YSYEKL. The CDR3 coding sequence is TGCGCCAGCAGCCAAGTTCTATCCGATAATCAGCCCCAGCATTTT. Residues: CASSQVLSDNQPQHF.

In this sample, this clonotype turned up a few times. The gene calls are TRBV7-6 and TRBJ2-7, with D tentatively TRBD2 (6 bases). The germline CDR1 and CDR2 sequences are SGHVS and FNYEAQ. The CDR3 sequence is 15 residues long. The V and J ends lost 1 base and 3 bases respectively, with 13 bases between them. DNA of the CDR3: TGTGCCAGCAGCTTAGAGGCAGGGACTGGCTACGAGCAGTACTTC. Translation gives CASSLEAGTGYEQYF.

This clonotype occurred many times. The V call is TRBV7-2, the J call TRBJ2-1; D remains unclear. The CDR3 covers 16 residues. CDR1 SGHTA and CDR2 FQGNSA come from the germline V gene. Trimming left V 1 base short and J 4 bases short, with 14 bases between. This CDR3 reads CASSLEPLAPYNEQFF. The CDR3 bases are TGTGCCAGCAGCTTAGAGCCTTTGGCCCCATACAATGAGCAGTTCTTC.

The V and J genes are TRBV5-5 and TRBJ2-7; 8 bases match TRBD1. Germline V gene lookup returns CDR1 SGHKS and CDR2 YYEKEE (reference sequence). CDR3 length: 16 amino acids. CDR3 amino acids: CTSSFYGTGSPYEQYV. DNA of the CDR3: TGTACCAGCAGCTTCTACGGGACAGGTTCCCCCTACGAGCAGTACGTC.

The rearrangement joins TRBV6-2 or TRBV6-3 to TRBJ2-2, with D possibly TRBD2 on 6 matching bases. The CDR3 length is 17 residues. Trimming shortened V by 1 base and J by 0 bases, and 12 bases separated the two germline ends. Germline V lookup: CDR1 MNHEY, CDR2 SVGEGT. The CDR3, as DNA: TGTGCCAGCAGTTACTTGAGGGAGGCAGCGAACACCGGGGAGCTGTTTTTT. This translates into CASSYLREAANTGELFF.

This clonotype was counted ten times or more. The rearrangement joins TRBV11-3 to TRBJ2-1; D is unresolved. Trimming removed 0 bases from V and 0 bases from J, with 9 bases in between. This CDR3 is built from 16 residues. Germline CDR1 SGHNT, CDR2 YENEEA. Written as DNA, the CDR3 is TGTGCCAGCAGCTTAGATGCGACTCTCTCCTACAATGAGCAGTTCTTC. Its protein product is CASSLDATLSYNEQFF.

The chain couples TRBV6-4 to TRBJ1-5; D is undetermined. With 7 bases removed from V and 4 bases from J, the gap between germline ends came to 17 bases. The length of the CDR3 is 15 residues. Per germline, CDR1 MRHNA and CDR2 SNTAGT. CDR3 nucleotides: TGTGCCAGCACCCAGTTCCGGGAGAAGAATCAGCCCCAGCATTTT. Translating gives CASTQFREKNQPQHF.

The rearrangement links TRBV6-2 or TRBV6-3 to TRBJ1-1, with D perhaps matching TRBD1 (6 bases). From germline, CDR1 is MNHEY and CDR2 SVGEGT. Trimming left V 6 bases short and J 5 bases short, with 19 bases between. This CDR3 is 15 amino acids long. The CDR3 is CASRGGSEIVTEAFF. As DNA, the CDR3 is TGTGCCAGCAGAGGGGGGTCTGAGATCGTGACTGAAGCTTTCTTT.

This clonotype was seen more than once but under ten times. V and J are TRBV20-1 and TRBJ2-7; TRBD2 matches at 10 bases. V dropped 4 bases and J dropped 7; count of bases not matched to a gene: 10. CDR1 is DFQATT, CDR2 SNEGSKA, per germline (reference sequence). The CDR3 runs 14 residues. In DNA, the CDR3 is TGCAGTGCTACGTCCGGACTAGCGGTCCTAGAGCAGTACGTC. Its translation: CSATSGLAVLEQYV.

V usage is TRBV28 and J usage is TRBJ2-3, with D unresolved. Germline CDR1 reads MDHEN; CDR2 reads SYDVKM. Between the trimmed V and J ends, which lost 3 bases and 1 base, there was a span of 11 bases. This CDR3 is 15 amino acids long. CDR3 bases: TGTGCCAGCAGTTTGAACAGTTTCCGCACAGATACGCAGTATTTT. Encoded protein: CASSLNSFRTDTQYF.

This clonotype was detected many times. The chain uses TRBV10-3 and TRBJ2-7; no clear D gene. The V end was cut by 2 bases, the J end by 1 base, with 6 bases between. This CDR3 is 13 amino acids long. Germline V gene lookup returns CDR1 ENHRY and CDR2 SYGVKD. The CDR3 sequence: CAISEAGSYEQYV. In DNA, the CDR3 is TGTGCCATCAGTGAGGCAGGATCCTACGAGCAGTACGTC.

This clonotype occurred a few times. V gene TRBV12-3 or TRBV12-4 combines with J gene TRBJ2-7, with 8 bases lining up with TRBD1. V lost 3 bases to trimming and J lost 3 bases; unmatched junction nucleotides: 4. The length of the CDR3 is 14 residues. The DNA for the CDR3 is TGTGCCAGCAGTTTCCCGGACAGGGACTACGAGCAGTACTTC. Amino acid sequence: CASSFPDRDYEQYF.

This clonotype occurred a few times. The CDR3 region is CASSYIIGTEAFF. CDR3 coding DNA: TGTGCCAGCAGTTACATTATTGGCACTGAAGCTTTCTTT. The rearrangement joins TRBV6-5 to TRBJ1-1; D is unclear. V lost 2 bases and J 4 bases, leaving 8 bases between the germline ends. Germline V gene data show CDR1 as MNHEY and CDR2 as SVGAGI. This CDR3 comprises 13 residues.

This clonotype was counted only a few times. The V call is TRBV7-6, the J call TRBJ2-1, with TRBD1 identical over 8 bases. Germline V gene lookup returns CDR1 SGHVS and CDR2 FNYEAQ. The V gene end was trimmed by 6 bases and the J gene end by 6 bases; junction bases not matched to a gene: 4. The CDR3 spans 13 residues. The CDR3 DNA sequence: TGTGCCAGCAGACCCGGGACAGGCAATGAGCAGTTCTTC. It yields the protein CASRPGTGNEQFF.

This chain joins TRBV4-2 and TRBJ2-3, with a tentative D call TRBD2 (5 bases). Trimming removed 4 bases from V and 4 bases from J, with 12 bases in between. The CDR3 is 14 amino acids. Germline CDR1 LGHNA, CDR2 YNFKEQ. The CDR3 DNA is TGTGCCAGCAGCCTTGTTCGGGGTGCAGATACGCAGTATTTT. It codes for CASSLVRGADTQYF.

This clonotype showed up just a few times. J is TRBJ2-1 and V is TRBV4-1, with D tentatively TRBD1 (5 bases). V was shortened by 0 bases and J by 7 bases, with 19 bases between the two germline ends. The CDR3 runs to 17 residues. The germline CDR1 and CDR2 sequences are MGHRA and YSYEKL. The CDR3 DNA reads as TGCGCCAGCAGCCAAGATGTGCCTGTAGCAGGGATGAATGAGCAGTTCTTC. This encodes CASSQDVPVAGMNEQFF.